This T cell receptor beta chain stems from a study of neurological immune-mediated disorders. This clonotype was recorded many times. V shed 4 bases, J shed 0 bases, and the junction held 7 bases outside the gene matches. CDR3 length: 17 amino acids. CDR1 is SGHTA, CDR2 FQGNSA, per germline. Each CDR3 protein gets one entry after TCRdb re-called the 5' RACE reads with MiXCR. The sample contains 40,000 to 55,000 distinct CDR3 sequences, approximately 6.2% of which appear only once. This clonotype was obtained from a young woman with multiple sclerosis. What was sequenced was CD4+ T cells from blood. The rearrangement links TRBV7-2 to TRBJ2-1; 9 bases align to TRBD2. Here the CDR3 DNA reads TGTGCCAGCAGCTCGGACAGCGGGGGGAGCTCCTACAATGAGCAGTTCTTC. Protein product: CASSSDSGGSSYNEQFF.